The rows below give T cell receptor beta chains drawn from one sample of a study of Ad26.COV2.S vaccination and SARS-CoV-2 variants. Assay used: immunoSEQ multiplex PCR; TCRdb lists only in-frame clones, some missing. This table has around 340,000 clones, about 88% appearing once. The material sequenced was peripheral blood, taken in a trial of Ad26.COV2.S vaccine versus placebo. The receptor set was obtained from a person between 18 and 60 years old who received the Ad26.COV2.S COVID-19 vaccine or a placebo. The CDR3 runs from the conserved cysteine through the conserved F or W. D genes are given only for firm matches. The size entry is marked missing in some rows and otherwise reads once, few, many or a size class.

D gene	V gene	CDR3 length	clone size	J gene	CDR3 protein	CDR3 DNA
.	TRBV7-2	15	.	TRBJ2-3	CASSYTDYPTDTQYF	TGTGCCAGCAGCTATACGGACTACCCCACAGATACGCAGTATTTT
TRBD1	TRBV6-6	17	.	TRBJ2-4	CASSPGQGALAKNIQYF	TGTGCCAGCAGTCCCGGACAGGGAGCCTTGGCCAAAAACATTCAGTACTTC
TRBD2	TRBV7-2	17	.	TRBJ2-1	CASSSRTSGLGGGEQFF	TGTGCCAGCAGCTCCAGGACTAGCGGGCTAGGTGGGGGGGAGCAGTTCTTC
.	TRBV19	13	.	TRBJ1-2	CASSTRQESGYTF	TGTGCCAGTAGTACGAGACAGGAATCGGGCTACACCTTC
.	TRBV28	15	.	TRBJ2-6	CASSFLSSGANVLTF	TGTGCCAGCAGTTTTTTGAGCTCTGGGGCCAACGTCCTGACTTTC
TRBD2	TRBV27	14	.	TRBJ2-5	CASRPGTRYETQYF	TGTGCCAGCAGGCCCGGGACTAGGTACGAGACCCAGTACTTC
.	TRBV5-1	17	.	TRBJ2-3	CASSFSSGSLSTDTQYF	TGCGCCAGCAGCTTTTCTTCCGGGAGCCTTAGCACAGATACGCAGTATTTT
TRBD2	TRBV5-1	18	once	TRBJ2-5	CASSLAGTSGGPGETQYF	TGCGCCAGCAGCCTCGCCGGGACTAGCGGGGGGCCGGGAGAGACCCAGTACTTC
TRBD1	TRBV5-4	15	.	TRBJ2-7	CASSAWTGGDYEQYF	TGTGCCAGCAGCGCCTGGACAGGGGGGGACTACGAGCAGTACTTC
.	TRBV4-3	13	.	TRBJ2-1	CASSQDDRHEQFF	TGCGCCAGCAGCCAAGATGACCGACATGAGCAGTTCTTC
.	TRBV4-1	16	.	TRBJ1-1	CASGGIGKGRDTEAFF	TGCGCCAGCGGGGGAATCGGAAAGGGTCGAGACACTGAAGCTTTCTTT
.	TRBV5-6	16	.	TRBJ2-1	CASSLAGRSSYNEQFF	TGTGCCAGCAGCTTGGCAGGCCGAAGCTCCTACAATGAGCAGTTCTTC
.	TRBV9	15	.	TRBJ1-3	CASSVTGDSGNTIYF	TGTGCCAGCAGCGTGACAGGCGACTCTGGAAACACCATATATTTT
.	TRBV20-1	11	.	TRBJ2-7	CSARADSEQYF	TGCAGTGCTAGAGCAGACTCCGAGCAGTACTTC
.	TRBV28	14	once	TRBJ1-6	CASSPPGRGSPLHF	TGTGCCAGCAGTCCCCCGGGACGGGGTTCACCCCTCCACTTT
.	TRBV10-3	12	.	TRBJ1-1	CAISPDQSEAFF	TGTGCCATCAGTCCGGACCAATCTGAAGCTTTCTTT
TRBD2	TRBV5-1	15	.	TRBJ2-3	CASSPPTSGADTQYF	TGCGCCAGCAGCCCACCGACTAGCGGGGCTGATACGCAGTATTTT